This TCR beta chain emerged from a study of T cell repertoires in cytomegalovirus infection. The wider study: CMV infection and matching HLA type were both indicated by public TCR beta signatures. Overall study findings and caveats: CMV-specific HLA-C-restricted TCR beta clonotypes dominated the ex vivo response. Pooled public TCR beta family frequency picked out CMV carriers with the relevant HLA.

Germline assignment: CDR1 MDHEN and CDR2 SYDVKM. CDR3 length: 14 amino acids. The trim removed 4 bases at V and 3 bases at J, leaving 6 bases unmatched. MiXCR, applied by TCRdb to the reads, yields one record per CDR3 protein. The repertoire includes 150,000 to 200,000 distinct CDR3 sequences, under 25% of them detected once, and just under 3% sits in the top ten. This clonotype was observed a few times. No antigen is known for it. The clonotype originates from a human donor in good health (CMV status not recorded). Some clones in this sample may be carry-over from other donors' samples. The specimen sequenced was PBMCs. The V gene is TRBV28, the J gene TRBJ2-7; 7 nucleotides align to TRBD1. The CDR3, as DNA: TGTGCCAGCAGTTCCGGGACAGTGATCTACGAGCAGTACTTC. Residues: CASSSGTVIYEQYF.